These T cell receptor beta chains were read from a single sample in a study of radiation and T cells in renal cell carcinoma. Profiling relied on immunoSEQ multiplex PCR, and the TCRdb table lists in-frame clones only, not all of them. The sample includes tens of thousands of clones, approximately 87% of them seen just once. Sequenced here: blood, sampled from a patient whose treatment included radiotherapy and nephrectomy. Receptors originate from a woman in her sixties with renal cell carcinoma. CDR3s include the opening cysteine and the closing phenylalanine or tryptophan. Each record gives: J gene, V gene, D gene, CDR3 protein. D genes are given only for firm matches.

TRBJ1-5 TRBV9 TRBD1 CASSAGQARNQPQHF
TRBJ2-2 TRBV5-1 . CASSSGVPGNTGELFF
TRBJ2-7 TRBV5-4 . CASSLVRVSYEQYF
TRBJ2-5 TRBV6-6 . CASSYNGGETQYF
TRBJ2-7 TRBV29-1 . CSVVETENSYEQYF
TRBJ1-5 TRBV5-6 TRBD1 CASSSHYDRGFYQPQHF
TRBJ2-2 TRBV6-5 . CASSYPGNNGELFF
TRBJ1-4 TRBV27 TRBD1 CASSLGRGIEKLFF
TRBJ2-3 TRBV15 TRBD2 CATSRAGGRPDTQYF
TRBJ2-1 TRBV6-5 . CASSYSGAEQFF
TRBJ1-2 TRBV6-6 TRBD1 CASSYRTGHGYTF
TRBJ1-2 TRBV7-2 . CASSLGPGARGYTF
TRBJ2-7 TRBV28 . CASSLDSISYEQYF
TRBJ2-5 TRBV29-1 . CSVEGKTVETQYF
TRBJ1-1 TRBV14 . CASSQRRVMNTEAFF
TRBJ1-2 TRBV28 . CASRVYNYGYTF
TRBJ1-2 TRBV6-5 TRBD1 CAISAVQGVYYGYTF
TRBJ2-2 TRBV7-3 . CASSSGNTGELFF
TRBJ2-7 TRBV11-2 TRBD1 CASSPVTGIPYEQYF
. TRBV6-5 . CASSYAYEQYF
TRBJ2-5 TRBV11-2 . CASSLDGGVQETQYF
TRBJ1-2 TRBV2 . CASSQGYYGYTF
TRBJ2-1 TRBV5-4 TRBD1 CASTPQGAVNEQFF
TRBJ2-7 TRBV5-1 . CASSSGYEQYF
TRBJ1-2 TRBV2 . CASTQSGAGYTF
TRBJ2-7 TRBV5-1 . CASSLEPAYEQYF
TRBJ2-2 TRBV7-3 TRBD1 CASSRPGQPTGELFF
TRBJ2-5 TRBV2 . CASTLFGVQETQYF
TRBJ1-4 TRBV5-1 TRBD1 CASSSEGAANEKLFF
TRBJ2-1 TRBV28 . CASSLSGRANEQFF
TRBJ1-1 TRBV11-2 . CASRGAEGMNTEAFF
TRBJ2-3 TRBV27 . CASSFAYSTDTQYF
TRBJ2-6 TRBV6-1 . CASSGTHAGVSGANVLTF
TRBJ2-7 TRBV6-6 . CASIPGPRNEQYF
TRBJ1-2 TRBV18 . CASSIGTTGYTF
TRBJ1-5 TRBV28 TRBD1 CASSPRTGISNQPQHF
TRBJ2-3 TRBV28 TRBD2 CASSFPLRLAGGTDTQYF
TRBJ2-7 TRBV11-3 TRBD1 CASSPRRTGKDEQYF
TRBJ2-5 TRBV29-1 . CSVRGGQETQYF
TRBJ2-1 TRBV7-9 TRBD2 CASSPTSGRANEQFF
TRBJ2-7 TRBV9 TRBD1 CASSVGDRSRLYF
TRBJ2-7 TRBV7-9 . CASSLEDRSYEQYF
TRBJ2-7 TRBV5-4 TRBD1 CASSLVSGTGSYEQYF
TRBJ1-3 TRBV29-1 TRBD1 CSVEEVQGAGNTIYF
TRBJ2-3 TRBV4-1 TRBD1 CASSPPPDRIEADTQYF
TRBJ2-3 TRBV5-1 . CASSPSADTQYF
TRBJ1-4 TRBV5-6 . CASSLNPQNEKLFF
TRBJ2-3 TRBV4-1 TRBD2 CASSQRGGPDTQYF
TRBJ1-2 TRBV6-5 . CASSQLRGAAYGYTF
TRBJ1-2 TRBV5-4 . CASSPGGLHGYTF
TRBJ1-1 TRBV19 . CASSGTRKDGVNTEAFF
TRBJ1-5 TRBV18 . CASSPTGGNQPQHF
TRBJ1-2 TRBV27 TRBD1 CASSFRDREGGYTF
TRBJ2-2 TRBV29-1 . CSALPRGLPTGELFF
TRBJ2-1 TRBV27 . CASSLGGRPAYNEQFF